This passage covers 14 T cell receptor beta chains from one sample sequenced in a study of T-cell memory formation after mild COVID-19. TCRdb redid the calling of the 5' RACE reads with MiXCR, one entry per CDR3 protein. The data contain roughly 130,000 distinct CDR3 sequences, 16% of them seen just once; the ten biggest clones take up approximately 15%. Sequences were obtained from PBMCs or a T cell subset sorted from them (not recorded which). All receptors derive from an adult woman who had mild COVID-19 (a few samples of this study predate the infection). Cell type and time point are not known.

Here the CDR3 reads CASSVVQGTFTDTQYF. The CDR3 DNA sequence: TGTGCCAGCAGCGTAGTTCAGGGGACGTTCACAGATACGCAGTATTTT. The J gene is TRBJ2-3, the V gene TRBV9; tentatively, D is TRBD1 (6 bases). This CDR3 spans 16 amino acids. Germline V gene sequence: CDR1 SGDLS, CDR2 YYNGEE. Between the trimmed V and J ends, which lost 0 bases and 2 bases, there was a span of 13 bases.

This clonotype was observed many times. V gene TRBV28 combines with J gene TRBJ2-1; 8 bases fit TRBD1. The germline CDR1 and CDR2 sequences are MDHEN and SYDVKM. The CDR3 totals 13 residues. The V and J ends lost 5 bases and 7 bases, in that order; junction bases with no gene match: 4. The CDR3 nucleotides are TGTGCCAGCAGTACGGACAGGGTGAATGAGCAGTTCTTC. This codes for CASSTDRVNEQFF.

The CDR3 here is CASRSGQNTEAFF. CDR3 coding DNA: TGTGCCAGTAGATCGGGTCAGAACACTGAAGCTTTCTTT. This chain uses TRBV19 with TRBJ1-1, with D unclear. The CDR3 length is 13 residues. CDR1 LNHDA and CDR2 SQIVND come from the germline V gene (reference sequence). Trimming pared 6 bases from V and 1 base from J, leaving 9 bases between.

The CDR3 coding sequence is TGTGCCACCAGCAGACGAACAGGGGGCAGGAATCAGCCCCAGCATTTT. Protein: CATSRRTGGRNQPQHF. This chain connects TRBV15 to TRBJ1-5; TRBD1 agrees at 9 bases. The junction had 6 bases not matched to a gene; V was cut back by 2 bases and J by 4 bases. Germline CDR1 is LNHNV and CDR2 is YYDKDF (reference sequence). CDR3 size: 16 residues.

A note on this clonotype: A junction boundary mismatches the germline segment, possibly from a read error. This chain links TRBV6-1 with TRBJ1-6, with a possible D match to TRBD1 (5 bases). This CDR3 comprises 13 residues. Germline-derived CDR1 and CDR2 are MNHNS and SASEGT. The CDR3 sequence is CARSAGWNSPLHF. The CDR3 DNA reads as TGTGCCAGAAGTGCAGGGTGGAATTCACCCCTCCACTTT.

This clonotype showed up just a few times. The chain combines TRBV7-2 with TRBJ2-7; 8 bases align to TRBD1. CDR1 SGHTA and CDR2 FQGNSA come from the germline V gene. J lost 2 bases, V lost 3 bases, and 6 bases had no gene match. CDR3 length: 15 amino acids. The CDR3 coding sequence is TGTGCCAGCAGCTTGGACCCGGGACAGGCCTACGAGCAGTACTTC. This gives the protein CASSLDPGQAYEQYF.

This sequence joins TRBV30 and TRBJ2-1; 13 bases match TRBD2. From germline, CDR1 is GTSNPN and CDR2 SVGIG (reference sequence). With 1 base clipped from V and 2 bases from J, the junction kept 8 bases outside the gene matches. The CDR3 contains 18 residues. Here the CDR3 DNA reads TGTGCCTGGAGTGACCCCCGGACTAGCGGGAGTCCCTACAATGAGCAGTTCTTC. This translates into CAWSDPRTSGSPYNEQFF.

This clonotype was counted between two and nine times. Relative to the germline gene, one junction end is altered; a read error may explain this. In nucleotides, the CDR3 is TGTGCTAGCAGCCCGCTGGATGGCGGGAGGGGCGACGAGCAGTACTTC. Residues: CASSPLDGGRGDEQYF. The J gene is TRBJ2-7, the V gene TRBV7-7, with 9 bases fitting TRBD2. This CDR3 region has 16 residues. Germline V gene sequence: CDR1 SSHAT, CDR2 FNYEAQ (reference sequence).

The CDR3 nucleotides read TGCGCCAGCAGCGCAGCCGGAGACTGGCGCGAGCAGTACTTC. Translated: CASSAAGDWREQYF. This chain connects TRBV4-1 to TRBJ2-7; D unresolved. CDR1 is MGHRA, CDR2 YSYEKL, per germline. Trimming cost V 5 bases and J 6 bases, with 17 bases left between them. The CDR3 runs 14 residues.

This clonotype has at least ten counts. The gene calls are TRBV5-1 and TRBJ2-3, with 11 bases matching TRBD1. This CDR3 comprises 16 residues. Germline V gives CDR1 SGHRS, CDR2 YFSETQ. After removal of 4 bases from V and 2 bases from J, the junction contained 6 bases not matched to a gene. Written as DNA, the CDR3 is TGCGCCAGCAGCATCGGACAGGGGGCCGACACAGATACGCAGTATTTT. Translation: CASSIGQGADTDTQYF.

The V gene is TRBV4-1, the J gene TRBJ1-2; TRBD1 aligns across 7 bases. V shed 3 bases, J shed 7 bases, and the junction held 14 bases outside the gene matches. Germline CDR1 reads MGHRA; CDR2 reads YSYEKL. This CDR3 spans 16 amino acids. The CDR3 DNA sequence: TGCGCCAGCAGCCAGCCGGTTGGGCAGGGGGGAGGTGGCTACACCTTC. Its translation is CASSQPVGQGGGGYTF.

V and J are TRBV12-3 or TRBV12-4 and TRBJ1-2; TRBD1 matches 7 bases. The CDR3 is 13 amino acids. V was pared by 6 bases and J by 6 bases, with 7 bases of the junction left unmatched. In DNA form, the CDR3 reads TGTGCCAGCAGCCCGACAGGGTTTGATGGCTACACCTTC. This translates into CASSPTGFDGYTF.

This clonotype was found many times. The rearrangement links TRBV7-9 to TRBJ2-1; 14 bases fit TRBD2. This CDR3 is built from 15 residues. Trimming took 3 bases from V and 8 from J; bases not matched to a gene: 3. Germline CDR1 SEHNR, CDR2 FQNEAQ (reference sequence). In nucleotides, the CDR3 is TGTGCCAGCAGCTTGGGGACTAGCGGGAGTGATGAGCAGTTCTTC. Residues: CASSLGTSGSDEQFF.

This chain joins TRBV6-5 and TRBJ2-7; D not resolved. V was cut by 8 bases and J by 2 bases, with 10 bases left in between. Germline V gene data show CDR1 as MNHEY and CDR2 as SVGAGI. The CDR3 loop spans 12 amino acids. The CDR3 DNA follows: TGTGCCAGCCTAGGCGGTACCTACGAGCAGTACTTC. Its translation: CASLGGTYEQYF.